Here is one T cell receptor (beta chain) with its context. CDR1 is SGHAT, CDR2 FQDESV, per germline (reference sequence). The CDR3 has 13 amino acids. The V and J ends lost 5 bases and 4 bases respectively, with 12 bases between them. Donation came from healthy HIV-negative adults that had no recent acute infections or vaccinations. Adult Caucasians living in Nashville, Tennessee made up all of the donors. The sample originates from a study of shared clonotypes between healthy human individuals. How the authors handled the data: With immunoSEQ giving junction-only sequences and no quality scores, filtering differed. Profiling relied on immunoSEQ multiplex PCR, and the TCRdb table lists in-frame clones only, not all of them. V, J and clone size were drawn from that table, and D and trimming were deduced from the DNA. In the table there are 550,000 to 600,000 clones, roughly 72% of which are singletons.

This TCR was sampled from a woman aged 40 to 50 in good health. Some clones in this sample may be carry-over from other donors' samples. This rearrangement joins TRBV11-1 to TRBJ2-7; D is ambiguous. Sequenced input: PBMCs. The CDR3 DNA follows: TGTGCCAGCAGCCCAGCACTTCCTTACGAGCAGTACTTC. Residues: CASSPALPYEQYF.